These T cell receptor beta chains were read from a single sample in a study of blood T cell repertoires in COVID-19. The method was immunoSEQ multiplex PCR; TCRdb's version includes in-frame clones alone and lacks a portion of them. The data contain roughly 200,000 clones, roughly three quarters of them singletons. The sample was peripheral blood. These receptors were taken from a woman aged 45-60 years with active or convalescent COVID-19. Both conserved end residues are part of each CDR3. Fields, in order: J gene, D gene, clone size, V gene, CDR3 protein, CDR3 DNA. A D gene is named only where the DNA matches it firmly. Size is stated for part of the rows, as once, few or many counts, or as a class when the clone is expanded.

>TRBJ2-3|.|.|TRBV28
CASSLATISTDTQYF
TGTGCCAGCAGTTTAGCGACTATAAGCACAGATACGCAGTATTTT
>TRBJ1-1|.|.|TRBV12-3/TRBV12-4
CASSLRQTTEAFF
TGTGCCAGCAGTTTAAGACAGACCACTGAAGCTTTCTTT
>TRBJ2-7|TRBD2|.|TRBV5-1
CASSFFAGVGEQYF
TGCGCCAGCAGCTTCTTCGCGGGAGTTGGGGAGCAGTACTTC
>TRBJ1-3|.|.|TRBV18
CASSPRDNLSGNTIYF
TGTGCCAGCTCACCTCGGGACAACCTCTCTGGAAACACCATATATTTT
>TRBJ2-1|TRBD2|.|TRBV5-5
CASSWWGGSSYNEQFF
TGTGCCAGCAGCTGGTGGGGGGGAAGCTCCTACAATGAGCAGTTCTTC
>TRBJ2-5|.|few|TRBV12-2
CASRFLLAGVRTQYF
TGTGCAAGTCGCTTTCTACTAGCGGGGGTGAGGACCCAGTACTTC
>TRBJ2-7|.|.|TRBV3-1/TRBV3-2
CASSQAGGGSWVSEQYF
TGTGCCAGCAGCCAAGCGGGGGGCGGGAGCTGGGTAAGCGAGCAGTACTTC
>TRBJ2-3|TRBD2|.|TRBV5-1
CASSSSGTLTDTQYF
TGCGCCAGCAGCTCTAGCGGGACCCTCACAGATACGCAGTATTTT
>TRBJ2-5|.|.|TRBV6-6
CASSQQPPGLAYQETQYF
TGTGCCAGCAGTCAACAACCCCCGGGACTTGCGTACCAAGAGACCCAGTACTTC
>TRBJ1-2|.|.|TRBV30
CAWKGPGGYTF
TGTGCCTGGAAGGGGCCCGGGGGCTACACCTTC
>TRBJ2-3|.|.|TRBV4-3
CASSQVRTYGLTDTQYF
TGCGCCAGCAGCCAAGTGCGGACGTACGGACTCACAGATACGCAGTATTTT
>TRBJ1-2|TRBD1|.|TRBV6-5
CASSDWGQGNYGYTF
TGTGCCAGCAGCGACTGGGGACAGGGTAACTATGGCTACACCTTC
>TRBJ1-1|.|.|TRBV5-1
CASSLVGYTEAFF
TGCGCCAGCAGCTTGGTCGGTTACACTGAAGCTTTCTTT
>TRBJ1-2|TRBD1|.|TRBV19
CASTPLRGQIFGYTF
TGTGCCAGTACCCCCTTGAGGGGGCAAATATTTGGCTACACCTTC
>TRBJ1-6|TRBD1|.|TRBV10-1
CASSTAGGNSPLHF
TGCGCCAGCTCTACCGCAGGGGGAAATTCACCCCTCCACTTT
>TRBJ1-4|.|.|TRBV6-5
CASSYSRGGGSEKLFF
TGTGCCAGCAGTTACTCGAGGGGGGGCGGGAGTGAAAAACTGTTTTTT
>TRBJ2-7|.|.|TRBV11-2
CASSWSASSYEQYF
TGTGCCAGCAGCTGGAGCGCGAGCTCCTACGAGCAGTACTTC
>TRBJ2-5|TRBD1|.|TRBV7-7
CASSLNPTGGRETQYF
TGTGCCAGCAGCTTGAATCCGACAGGGGGTAGGGAGACCCAGTACTTC
>TRBJ2-5|.|once|TRBV19
CASSIPGFVETQYF
TGTGCCAGTAGTATACCAGGGTTTGTGGAGACCCAGTACTTC
>TRBJ2-5|.|.|TRBV19
CATADRGGQETQYF
TGTGCCACCGCAGACAGGGGAGGGCAAGAGACCCAGTACTTC
>TRBJ1-2|.|once|TRBV29-1
CSVAENGYTF
TGCAGCGTTGCGGAGAATGGCTACACCTTC
>TRBJ1-6|.|few|TRBV14
CASSQKGLFSYNSPLHF
TGTGCCAGCAGCCAAAAAGGACTATTTTCCTATAATTCACCCCTCCACTTT
>TRBJ2-5|.|.|TRBV18
CASSRQLPQETQYF
TGTGCCAGCTCGCGACAGCTACCCCAAGAGACCCAGTACTTC
>TRBJ1-2|TRBD1|.|TRBV6-2/TRBV6-3
CASSLGQVVRGYTF
TGTGCCAGCAGTTTGGGACAGGTCGTTAGGGGCTACACCTTC
>TRBJ1-1|TRBD1|.|TRBV19
CASSIIGRGDTEAFF
TGTGCCAGTAGTATAATCGGCAGGGGGGACACTGAAGCTTTCTTT
>TRBJ1-4|.|.|TRBV30
CAWSRGWEKLFF
TGTGCCTGGAGTCGAGGGTGGGAAAAACTGTTTTTT
>TRBJ2-7|TRBD2|.|TRBV5-1
CASSQGGLAGSNEQYF
TGCGCCAGCAGCCAAGGCGGACTAGCGGGGTCGAACGAGCAGTACTTC
>TRBJ2-7|TRBD1|.|TRBV19
CASSRDRGDEQYF
TGTGCCAGTAGTAGGGACAGGGGCGACGAGCAGTACTTC
>TRBJ2-3|TRBD2|.|TRBV6-5
CASSYGGGRTDTQYF
TGTGCCAGCAGTTACGGCGGGGGGAGGACAGATACGCAGTATTTT
>TRBJ1-1|TRBD1|.|TRBV6-5
CASRRTGDTEAFF
TGTGCCAGCAGGCGGACAGGGGACACTGAAGCTTTCTTT
>TRBJ1-1|.|few|TRBV4-3
CASSQEGEVYTEAFF
TGCGCCAGCAGCCAAGAGGGAGAAGTATACACTGAAGCTTTCTTT
>TRBJ1-5|.|once|TRBV11-2
CASSLDLGGDQPQHF
TGTGCCAGCAGCTTAGATCTCGGGGGGGATCAGCCCCAGCATTTT
>TRBJ2-4|.|.|TRBV6-1
CASSEGGLNIQYF
TGTGCCAGCAGTGAAGGAGGGTTGAACATTCAGTACTTC